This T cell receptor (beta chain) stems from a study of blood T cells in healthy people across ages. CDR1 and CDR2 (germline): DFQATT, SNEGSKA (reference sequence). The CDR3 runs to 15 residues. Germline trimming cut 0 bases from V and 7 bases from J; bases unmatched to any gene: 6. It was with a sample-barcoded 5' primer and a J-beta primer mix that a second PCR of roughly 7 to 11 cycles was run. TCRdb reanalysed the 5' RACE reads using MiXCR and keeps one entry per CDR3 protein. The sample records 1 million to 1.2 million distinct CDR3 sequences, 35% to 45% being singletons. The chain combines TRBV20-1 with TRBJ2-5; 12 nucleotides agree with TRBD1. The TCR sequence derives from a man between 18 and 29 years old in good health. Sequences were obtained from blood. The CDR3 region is CSAREGQGAWRTQYF. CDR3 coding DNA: TGCAGTGCTAGAGAGGGACAGGGGGCTTGGCGGACCCAGTACTTC.